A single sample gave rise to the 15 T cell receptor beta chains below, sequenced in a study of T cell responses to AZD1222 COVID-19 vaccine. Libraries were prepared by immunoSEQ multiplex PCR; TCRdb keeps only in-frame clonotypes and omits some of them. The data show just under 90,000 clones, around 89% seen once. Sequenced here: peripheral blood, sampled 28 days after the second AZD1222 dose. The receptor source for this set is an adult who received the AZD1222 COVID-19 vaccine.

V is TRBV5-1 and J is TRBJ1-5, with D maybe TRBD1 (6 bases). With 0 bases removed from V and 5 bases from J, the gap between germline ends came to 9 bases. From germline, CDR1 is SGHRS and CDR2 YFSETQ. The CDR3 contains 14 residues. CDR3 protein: CASSLGQADQPQHF. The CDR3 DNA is TGCGCCAGCAGCTTGGGACAGGCAGATCAGCCCCAGCATTTT. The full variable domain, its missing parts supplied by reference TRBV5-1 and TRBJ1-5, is KAGVTQTPRYLIKTRGQQVTLSCSPISGHRSVSWYQQTPGQGLQFLFEYFSETQRNKGNFPGRFSGRQFSNSRSEMNVSTLELGDSALYLCASSLGQADQPQHFGDGTRLSIL.

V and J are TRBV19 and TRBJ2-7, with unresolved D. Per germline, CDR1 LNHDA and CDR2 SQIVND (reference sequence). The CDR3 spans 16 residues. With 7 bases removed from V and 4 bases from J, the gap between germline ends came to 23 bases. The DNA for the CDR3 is TGTGCCAGTACCCTGGGCCCCGGGCCCATCGGGTACGAGCAGTACTTC. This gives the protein CASTLGPGPIGYEQYF.

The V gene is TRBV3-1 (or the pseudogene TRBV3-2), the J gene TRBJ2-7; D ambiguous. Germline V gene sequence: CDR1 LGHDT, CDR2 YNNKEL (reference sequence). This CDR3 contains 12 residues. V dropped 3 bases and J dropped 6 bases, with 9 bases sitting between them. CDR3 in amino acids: CASSHYGREQYF. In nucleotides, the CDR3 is TGTGCCAGCAGCCACTACGGACGCGAGCAGTACTTC.

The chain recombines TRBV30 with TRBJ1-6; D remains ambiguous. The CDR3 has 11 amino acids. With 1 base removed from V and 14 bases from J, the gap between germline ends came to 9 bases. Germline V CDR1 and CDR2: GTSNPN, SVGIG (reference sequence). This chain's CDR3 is CAWSEEGTLHF. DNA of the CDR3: TGTGCCTGGAGTGAGGAGGGCACCCTCCACTTT.

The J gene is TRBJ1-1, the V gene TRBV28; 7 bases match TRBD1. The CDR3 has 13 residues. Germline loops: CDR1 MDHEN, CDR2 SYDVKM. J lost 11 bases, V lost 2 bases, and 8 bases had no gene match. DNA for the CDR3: TGTGCCAGCAGTTTAATCGGGGACAGAGGGGCTTTCTTT. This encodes CASSLIGDRGAFF. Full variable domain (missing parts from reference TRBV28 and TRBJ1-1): DVKVTQSSRYLVKRTGEKVFLECVQDMDHENMFWYRQDPGLGLRLIYFSYDVKMKEKGDIPEGYSVSREKKERFSLILESASTNQTSMYLCASSLIGDRGAFFGQGTRLTVV.

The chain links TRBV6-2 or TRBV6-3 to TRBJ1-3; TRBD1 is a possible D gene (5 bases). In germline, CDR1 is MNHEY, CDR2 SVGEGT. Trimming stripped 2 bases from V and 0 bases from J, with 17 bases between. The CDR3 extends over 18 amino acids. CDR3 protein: CASSYLWGEGVSGNTIYF. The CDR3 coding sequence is TGTGCCAGCAGTTACCTGTGGGGCGAAGGGGTCTCTGGAAACACCATATATTTT.

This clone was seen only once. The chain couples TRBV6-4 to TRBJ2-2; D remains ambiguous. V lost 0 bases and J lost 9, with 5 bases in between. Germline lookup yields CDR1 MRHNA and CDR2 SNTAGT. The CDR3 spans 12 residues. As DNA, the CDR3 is TGTGCCAGCAGTGACTCGTCCCGGGAGCTGTTTTTT. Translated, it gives CASSDSSRELFF.

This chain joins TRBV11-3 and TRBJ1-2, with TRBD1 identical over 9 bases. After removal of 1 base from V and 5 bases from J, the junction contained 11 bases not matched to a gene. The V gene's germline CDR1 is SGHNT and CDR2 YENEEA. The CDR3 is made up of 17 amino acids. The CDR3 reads CASSLAGTGLKEYGYTF. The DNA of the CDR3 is TGTGCCAGCAGCTTAGCAGGGACAGGGCTAAAAGAGTATGGCTACACCTTC. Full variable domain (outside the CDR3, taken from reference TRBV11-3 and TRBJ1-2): EAGVVQSPRYKIIEKKQPVAFWCNPISGHNTLYWYLQNLGQGPELLIRYENEEAVDDSQLPKDRFSAERLKGVDSTLKIQPAELGDSAVYLCASSLAGTGLKEYGYTFGSGTRLTVV.

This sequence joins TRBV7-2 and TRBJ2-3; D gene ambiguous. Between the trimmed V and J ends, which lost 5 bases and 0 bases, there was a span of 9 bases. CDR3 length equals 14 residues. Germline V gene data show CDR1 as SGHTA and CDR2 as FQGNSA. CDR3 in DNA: TGTGCCAGCAGCCTAGGGCTCAGCACAGATACGCAGTATTTT. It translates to CASSLGLSTDTQYF. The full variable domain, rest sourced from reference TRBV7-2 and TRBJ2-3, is GAGVSQSPSNKVTEKGKDVELRCDPISGHTALYWYRQSLGQGLEFLIYFQGNSAPDKSGLPSDRFSAERTGGSVSTLTIQRTQQEDSAVYLCASSLGLSTDTQYFGPGTRLTVL.

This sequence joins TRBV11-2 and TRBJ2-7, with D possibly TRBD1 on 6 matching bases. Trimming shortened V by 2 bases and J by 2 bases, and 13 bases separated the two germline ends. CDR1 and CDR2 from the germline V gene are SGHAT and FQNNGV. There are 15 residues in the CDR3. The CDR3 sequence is CASSLFLTGPYEQYF. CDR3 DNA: TGTGCCAGCAGCTTATTTCTAACAGGGCCCTACGAGCAGTACTTC.

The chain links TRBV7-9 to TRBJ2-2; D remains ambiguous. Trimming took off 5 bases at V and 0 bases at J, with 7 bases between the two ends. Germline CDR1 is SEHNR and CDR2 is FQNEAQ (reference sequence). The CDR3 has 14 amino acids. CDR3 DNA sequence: TGTGCCAGCAGCAACCTCCCGAACACCGGGGAGCTGTTTTTT. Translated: CASSNLPNTGELFF.

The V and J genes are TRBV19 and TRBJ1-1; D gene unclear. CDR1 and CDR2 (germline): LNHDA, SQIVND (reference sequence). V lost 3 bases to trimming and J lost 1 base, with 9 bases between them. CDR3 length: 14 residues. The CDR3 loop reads CASSIRGRNTEAFF. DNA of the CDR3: TGTGCCAGTAGTATTCGTGGAAGGAACACTGAAGCTTTCTTT.

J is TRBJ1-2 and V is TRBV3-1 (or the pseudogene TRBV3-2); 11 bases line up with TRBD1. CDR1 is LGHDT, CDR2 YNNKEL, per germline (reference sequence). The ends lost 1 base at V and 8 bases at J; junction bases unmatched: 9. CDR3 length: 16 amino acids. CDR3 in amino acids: CASSQGYWDRGFGYTF. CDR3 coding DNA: TGTGCCAGCAGCCAAGGTTATTGGGACAGGGGGTTCGGCTACACCTTC.

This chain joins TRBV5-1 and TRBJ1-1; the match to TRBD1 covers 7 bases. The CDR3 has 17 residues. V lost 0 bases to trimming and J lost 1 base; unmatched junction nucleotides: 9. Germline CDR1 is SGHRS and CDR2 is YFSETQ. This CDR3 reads CASSLGSTGAQNTEAFF. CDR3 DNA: TGCGCCAGCAGCTTGGGCTCCACAGGGGCACAGAACACTGAAGCTTTCTTT.

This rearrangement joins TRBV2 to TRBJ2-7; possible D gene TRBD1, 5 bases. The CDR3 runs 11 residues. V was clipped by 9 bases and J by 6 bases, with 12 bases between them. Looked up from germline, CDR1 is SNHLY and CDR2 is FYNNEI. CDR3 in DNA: TGTGCCAGTGGGGCCAGGGCCGAGCAGTACTTC. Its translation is CASGARAEQYF. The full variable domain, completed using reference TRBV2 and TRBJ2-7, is EPEVTQTPSHQVTQMGQEVILRCVPISNHLYFYWYRQILGQKVEFLVSFYNNEISEKSEIFDDQFSVERPDGSNFTLKIRSTKLEDSAMYFCASGARAEQYFGPGTRLTVT.